The 19 T cell receptor beta chains in this list originate from one sample, sequenced in a study of Graves' ophthalmopathy and Graves' hyperthyroidism. RNA transcripts were the source from which TCR beta CDR3 regions were amplified. Scientists carried out first-round RT-PCR using HTBI primers and then a second-round multiplex PCR. TCRdb independently ran MiXCR on the multiplex PCR reads; one entry per CDR3 protein. This table has about 640,000 distinct CDR3 sequences, over 40% appearing once. The sequenced sample consisted of peripheral blood. The receptors here all came from an adult man with Graves' ophthalmopathy.

This rearrangement joins TRBV7-9 to TRBJ2-7, with D hard to call. CDR3 length equals 15 residues. Germline V gives CDR1 SEHNR, CDR2 FQNEAQ (reference sequence). V lost 3 bases and J lost 7, with 19 bases in between. In DNA, the CDR3 is TGTGCCAGCAGCTTCTATCAGCTGGGGATCAATGAGCAGTACTTC. Translated: CASSFYQLGINEQYF.

The CDR3 DNA follows: TGCGCCAGCACCGCGACAGGGGAAGAGACCCAGTACTTC. Protein: CASTATGEETQYF. The chain joins TRBV10-2 to TRBJ2-5; 8 bases are shared with TRBD1. Per the germline V gene, CDR1 is WSHSY and CDR2 is SAAADI. This CDR3 has 13 amino acids. V was pared by 7 bases and J by 3 bases, with 4 bases of the junction left unmatched.

The table lists this clonotype with many counts. The rearrangement links TRBV7-2 to TRBJ1-2; 8 nucleotides match TRBD1. Trimming at V came to 8 bases and at J to 4 bases, leaving 9 bases not matched to a gene. Germline CDR1 is SGHTA and CDR2 is FQGNSA. The CDR3 is made up of 14 amino acids. The CDR3 region has the DNA TGTGCCAGCCAAAAGACAGGGGTTTTCTATGGCTACACCTTC. This translates into CASQKTGVFYGYTF.

For this clonotype: This may arise from a read error, as a much more abundant clone is one base away. This chain joins TRBV25-1 and TRBJ2-7, with D unclear. This CDR3 comprises 13 residues. Per the germline V gene, CDR1 is MGHDK and CDR2 is SYGVNS. The V end lost 2 bases, the J end lost 2 bases, and 7 bases lay between the germline ends. CDR3 amino acids: CASSEGNTYEQYF. The CDR3, as DNA: TGTGCCAGCAGTGAAGGGAATACCTACGAGCAGTACTTC.

This clonotype was seen many times. The chain couples TRBV2 to TRBJ2-7; 12 positions match TRBD2. The CDR3 runs to 16 residues. The germline V gene has CDR1 SNHLY and CDR2 FYNNEI. V lost 6 bases, J lost 2 bases, and 8 bases stayed unmatched. The CDR3 DNA reads as TGTGCCAGCAGCAAAGCGACTAGCGGGAGCCCCTACGAGCAGTACTTC. Translating gives CASSKATSGSPYEQYF.

This clonotype occurred once. The chain employs TRBV10-1 and TRBJ2-1, with 7 bases identical to TRBD2. There are 21 residues in the CDR3. Looked up from germline, CDR1 is WNHNN and CDR2 is SYGVQD (reference sequence). The V and J ends lost 3 bases and 0 bases, in that order; junction bases with no gene match: 20. In nucleotides, the CDR3 is TGCGCCAGCAGTGATGTCAGTTTGGGACTAATACATAGGAGCTCCTACAATGAGCAGTTCTTC. Residues: CASSDVSLGLIHRSSYNEQFF.

This clonotype has ten or more counts. This chain joins TRBV4-1 and TRBJ1-5; 7 bases fit TRBD1. V was pared by 6 bases and J by 4 bases, with 9 bases of the junction left unmatched. CDR3 length: 15 residues. Germline CDR1 reads MGHRA; CDR2 reads YSYEKL. CDR3 in amino acids: CASSSRQGVNQPQHF. Here the CDR3 DNA reads TGCGCCAGCAGTTCTAGACAGGGTGTTAATCAGCCCCAGCATTTT.

This sequence joins TRBV12-3 or TRBV12-4 and TRBJ2-2; 9 bases line up with TRBD1. This CDR3 has 13 residues. V trimming: 6 bases; J trimming: 8 bases; junction bases outside the gene matches: 4. CDR3 loop: CASRGQGMGELFF. CDR3 nucleotide sequence: TGTGCCAGCAGGGGACAGGGCATGGGGGAGCTGTTTTTT.

This clonotype was counted once. This chain joins TRBV6-2 or TRBV6-3 and TRBJ2-7; TRBD2 is a possible D gene (5 bases). The germline V and J ends were trimmed by 2 bases and 2 bases, with 34 bases remaining between them. Germline values: CDR1 MNHEY, CDR2 SVGEGT. This CDR3 spans 22 amino acids. The CDR3 spells CASSYEIYDGSSTKDLTYEQYF. CDR3 DNA: TGTGCCAGCAGTTACGAAATCTATGACGGCAGCTCGACTAAGGATTTAACCTACGAGCAGTACTTC.

This clonotype occurred a few times. The DNA of the CDR3 is TGCAGCGTGGGGGGGTACACTGAAGCTTTCTTT. This codes for CSVGGYTEAFF. V usage is TRBV29-1 and J usage is TRBJ1-1; TRBD1 might be the D (5 bases). This CDR3 has 11 residues. Trimming removed 6 bases at V and 3 bases at J, with 8 bases between. Germline assignment: CDR1 SQVTM and CDR2 ANQGSEA.

The chain links TRBV20-1 to TRBJ1-2; 9 bases fit TRBD1. The CDR3 is made up of 12 amino acids. The germline CDR1 and CDR2 sequences are DFQATT and SNEGSKA (reference sequence). V was pared by 5 bases and J by 4 bases, with 2 bases of the junction left unmatched. CDR3: CSAAQGAYGYTF. The DNA for the CDR3 is TGCAGTGCTGCACAGGGGGCCTATGGCTACACCTTC.

This clonotype came up many times. A read error may account for a junction end that differs from germline. The chain employs TRBV4-2 and TRBJ2-5; D is possibly TRBD2 (5 bases). The V gene's germline CDR1 is LGHNA and CDR2 YNFKEQ. CDR3 length: 12 amino acids. CDR3 DNA sequence: TGTGCCGTCGGGGTCCCCGGGGAGACCCAATACTTC. Its translation is CAVGVPGETQYF.

J is TRBJ2-5 and V is TRBV24-1; 10 positions match TRBD1. Losses at the gene ends were 10 bases for V and 1 base for J; bases not matched to a gene: 5. The CDR3 totals 14 residues. Germline values: CDR1 KGHDR, CDR2 SFDVKD. The CDR3 bases are TGTGCCACGCAGGGGGACAGGGGCCAAGAGACCCAGTACTTC. Amino acids: CATQGDRGQETQYF.

This chain connects TRBV25-1 to TRBJ2-7; D remains unclear. The CDR3 length is 12 residues. Trimming shortened V by 8 bases and J by 8 bases, and 16 bases separated the two germline ends. Germline V gives CDR1 MGHDK, CDR2 SYGVNS. This CDR3 is CASSPLDQKQYF. For the CDR3, the DNA is TGTGCCAGCTCACCACTTGACCAAAAGCAGTACTTC.

The table lists this clonotype with many counts. This chain links TRBV15 with TRBJ2-7, with D unresolved. V lost 4 bases and J 5 bases, leaving 15 bases between the germline ends. This CDR3 is 14 amino acids long. Germline V gives CDR1 LNHNV, CDR2 YYDKDF (reference sequence). CDR3 sequence (DNA): TGTGCCACCAGCACGCGGCGCAGTAGGGACGAGCAGTACTTC. Translating gives CATSTRRSRDEQYF.

In this sample, this clonotype turned up many times. The chain has TRBV24-1 and TRBJ1-5; D is undetermined. Per the germline V gene, CDR1 is KGHDR and CDR2 is SFDVKD. The CDR3 contains 15 residues. Trimming pared 5 bases from V and 1 base from J, leaving 11 bases between. This CDR3 is CATSAANSSNQPQHF. As DNA, the CDR3 is TGTGCCACCAGTGCAGCCAATTCAAGCAATCAGCCCCAGCATTTT.

The chain carries TRBV19 and TRBJ1-3; 8 bases are shared with TRBD1. This CDR3 region has 15 residues. V lost 10 bases to trimming and J lost 0 bases; unmatched junction nucleotides: 8. The germline V gene has CDR1 LNHDA and CDR2 SQIVND (reference sequence). The CDR3 region is CATRDRSFSGNTIYF. The CDR3 nucleotides are TGTGCCACCCGGGACAGGTCCTTCTCTGGAAACACCATATATTTT.

The rearrangement links TRBV11-1 to TRBJ2-7, with TRBD2 as a possible D gene (6 bases). The CDR3 length is 12 residues. V was trimmed by 10 bases and J by 2 bases, leaving 12 bases between them. Germline V gene sequence: CDR1 SGHAT, CDR2 FQDESV (reference sequence). CDR3 DNA sequence: TGTGCCACCGAGGGGAGGACCTACGAGCAGTACTTC. This sequence encodes CATEGRTYEQYF.

The sample holds many counts of this clonotype. The chain is built from TRBV10-3 and TRBJ2-7; D might be TRBD1 or TRBD2, each matching 5 bases. This CDR3 spans 13 amino acids. V shed 5 bases and J shed 7 bases, with 15 bases lying between them. Germline V CDR1 and CDR2: ENHRY, SYGVKD. The CDR3 nucleotides are TGTGCCATCAGTAGAGTCTCAGAGGGGGAGCAGTACTTC. As protein: CAISRVSEGEQYF.